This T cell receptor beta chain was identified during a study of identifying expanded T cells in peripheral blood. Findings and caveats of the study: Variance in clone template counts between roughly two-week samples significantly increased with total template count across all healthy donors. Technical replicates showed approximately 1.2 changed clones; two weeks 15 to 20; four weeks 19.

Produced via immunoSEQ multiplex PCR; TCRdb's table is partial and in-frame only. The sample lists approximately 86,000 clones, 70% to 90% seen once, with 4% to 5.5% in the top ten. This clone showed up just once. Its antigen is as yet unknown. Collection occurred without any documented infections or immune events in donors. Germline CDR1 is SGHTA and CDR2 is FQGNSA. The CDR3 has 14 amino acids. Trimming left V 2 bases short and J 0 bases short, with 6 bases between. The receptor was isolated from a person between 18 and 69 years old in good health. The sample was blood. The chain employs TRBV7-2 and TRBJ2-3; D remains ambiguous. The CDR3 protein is CASSLTTSTDTQYF. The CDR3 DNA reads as TGTGCCAGCAGCTTAACTACTAGCACAGATACGCAGTATTTT.